The 14 T cell receptor beta chains given below trace back to one sample, sequenced in a study of blood T cell repertoires in COVID-19. Sequencing used immunoSEQ multiplex PCR; TCRdb keeps in-frame clones, though not all of them. Here the sample spans almost 250,000 clones, roughly 85% being singletons. The specimen was PBMCs or T cells enriched from blood (not recorded which). These receptors all stem from a woman aged 50 to 65 with acute COVID-19.

This clone appeared a single time. This rearrangement joins TRBV29-1 to TRBJ2-7; the D gene is possibly TRBD1 (6 bases). Germline V lookup: CDR1 SQVTM, CDR2 ANQGSEA. Trimming left V 4 bases short and J 2 bases short, with 9 bases between. This CDR3 is built from 12 residues. CDR3 residues: CSVGGQAYEQYF. As DNA, the CDR3 is TGCAGCGTTGGGGGACAAGCCTACGAGCAGTACTTC.

This chain links TRBV7-9 with TRBJ1-1; 9 nucleotides agree with TRBD1. Germline CDR1 is SEHNR and CDR2 is FQNEAQ (reference sequence). V dropped 4 bases and J dropped 5; count of bases not matched to a gene: 11. CDR3 size: 16 residues. The CDR3 DNA reads as TGTGCCAGCAGCTCCGGGACAGGGTCGGCGAGGACTGAAGCTTTCTTT. Its translation is CASSSGTGSARTEAFF.

The chain couples TRBV10-3 to TRBJ2-5; 12 nucleotides agree with TRBD2. Germline-derived CDR1 and CDR2 are ENHRY and SYGVKD. V gave up 7 bases and J gave up 5 bases; unmatched junction bases: 8. CDR3 length equals 15 residues. The CDR3: CAIKSSGGARETQYF. The CDR3 DNA follows: TGTGCCATCAAATCTAGCGGGGGGGCTAGGGAGACCCAGTACTTC.

CDR3: CASSPGTGKSYNEQFF. CDR3 nucleotides: TGTGCCAGCTCTCCGGGGACAGGGAAATCCTACAATGAGCAGTTCTTC. This sequence joins TRBV18 and TRBJ2-1, with TRBD1 matching 9 bases. The germline V gene encodes CDR1 KGHSH and CDR2 LQKENI. V was pared by 6 bases and J by 1 base, with 7 bases of the junction left unmatched. The CDR3 is made up of 16 amino acids. Combining the CDR3 with reference TRBV18 and TRBJ2-1 gives the whole variable domain NAGVMQNPRHLVRRRGQEARLRCSPMKGHSHVYWYRQLPEEGLKFMVYLQKENIIDESGMPKERFSAEFPKEGPSILRIQQVVRGDSAAYFCASSPGTGKSYNEQFFGPGTRLTVL.

This sequence joins TRBV30 and TRBJ2-3, with 14 bases fitting TRBD2. This CDR3 contains 14 residues. Per the germline V gene, CDR1 is GTSNPN and CDR2 is SVGIG (reference sequence). J gave up 3 bases and V 5 bases, and 1 base lay outside the gene matches. For the CDR3, the DNA is TGTGCCTGGCGGACTAGCGGGGGGACAGATACGCAGTATTTT. Translated, it gives CAWRTSGGTDTQYF.

The count of this clone is one. The chain couples TRBV9 to TRBJ2-7, with D tentatively TRBD1 (6 bases). Trimming shortened V by 3 bases and J by 2 bases, and 15 bases separated the two germline ends. The CDR3 contains 15 residues. Germline-derived CDR1 and CDR2 are SGDLS and YYNGEE. CDR3 sequence (DNA): TGTGCCAGCAGCGCAGACGGAGGACAGCCCTACGAGCAGTACTTC. This gives the protein CASSADGGQPYEQYF.

J is TRBJ1-6 and V is TRBV5-1; 7 bases align to TRBD1. From germline, CDR1 is SGHRS and CDR2 YFSETQ. The junction had 12 bases not matched to a gene; V was cut back by 4 bases and J by 8 bases. This CDR3 region has 16 residues. CDR3 DNA sequence: TGCGCCAGCAGCGTAGCCTTACAGGGGCAGGATTCACCCCTCCACTTT. This encodes CASSVALQGQDSPLHF.

The chain joins TRBV9 to TRBJ2-7; 8 bases are a match to TRBD1. In germline, CDR1 is SGDLS, CDR2 YYNGEE. Trimming cost V 4 bases and J 3 bases; bases outside gene matches: 6. The CDR3 contains 14 residues. The CDR3 spells CASSSTGGLYEQYF. The CDR3 DNA sequence: TGTGCCAGCAGCTCAACAGGGGGACTCTACGAGCAGTACTTC.

The chain employs TRBV7-9 and TRBJ1-2; 12 nucleotides agree with TRBD1. Germline CDR1 is SEHNR and CDR2 is FQNEAQ (reference sequence). Trimming cost V 3 bases and J 6 bases; bases outside gene matches: 8. CDR3 length: 16 amino acids. CDR3 region: CASSLGTGGFSDGYTF. CDR3 nucleotides: TGTGCCAGCAGCTTGGGGACAGGGGGCTTTTCGGATGGCTACACCTTC. The full variable domain, rest sourced from reference TRBV7-9 and TRBJ1-2, is DTGVSQNPRHKITKRGQNVTFRCDPISEHNRLYWYRQTLGQGPEFLTYFQNEAQLEKSRLLSDRFSAERPKGSFSTLEIQRTEQGDSAMYLCASSLGTGGFSDGYTFGSGTRLTVV.

This clone came up many times. A read error may produce the germline difference seen at one junction end. This same CDR3 is encoded by further DNA sequences in the sample. This chain connects TRBV9 to TRBJ2-2; TRBD2 agrees at 9 bases. The CDR3 is 17 residues long. Germline loops: CDR1 SGDLS, CDR2 YYNGEE. CDR3 sequence (DNA): TGTGCCCGCAGCGTAGAGGCGGGGGGGCCTAGTTCCGGGGAGCTGTTTTTT. Translating gives CARSVEAGGPSSGELFF. The full variable domain, with the rest looked up from reference TRBV9 and TRBJ2-2, is DSGVTQTPKHLITATGQRVTLRCSPRSGDLSVYWYQQSLDQGLQFLIQYYNGEERAKGNILERFSAQQFPDLHSELNLSSLELGDSALYFCARSVEAGGPSSGELFFGEGSRLTVL.

This clone was seen once. This chain connects TRBV7-8 to TRBJ1-1, with D tentatively TRBD1 (5 bases). Looked up from germline, CDR1 is SGHVS and CDR2 is FQNEAQ. CDR3 size: 15 residues. The V end lost 0 bases, the J end lost 6 bases, and 14 bases lay between the germline ends. CDR3 in amino acids: CASSLAGGFQAEAFF. The CDR3 DNA sequence: TGTGCCAGCAGCTTAGCGGGGGGTTTCCAGGCTGAAGCTTTCTTT.

In this sample, this clone turned up a few times. The chain is built from TRBV5-4 and TRBJ2-7, with unresolved D. V was pared by 9 bases and J by 0 bases, with 13 bases between. This CDR3 is built from 13 residues. CDR1 and CDR2 from the germline V gene are SGHNT and YYREEE (reference sequence). CDR3 amino acids: CATKPAGSYEQYF. DNA for the CDR3: TGTGCCACAAAACCGGCAGGCTCCTACGAGCAGTACTTC.

This sequence joins TRBV4-1 and TRBJ1-4; maybe TRBD1 (5 bases). Trimming cost V 0 bases and J 3 bases, with 11 bases left between them. CDR1 is MGHRA, CDR2 YSYEKL, per germline. The length of the CDR3 is 16 residues. The CDR3: CASSQDRVRANEKLFF. In nucleotides, the CDR3 is TGCGCCAGCAGCCAAGATCGGGTCAGGGCTAATGAAAAACTGTTTTTT.

The CDR3 DNA reads TGTACCAGCAGCCCGGGACAGAGCTCCTACGAGCAGTACTTC. As protein: CTSSPGQSSYEQYF. This chain joins TRBV7-2 and TRBJ2-7, with 7 bases aligning to TRBD1. CDR3 length: 14 residues. The junction had 4 bases not matched to a gene; V was cut back by 5 bases and J by 0 bases. CDR1 and CDR2 (germline): SGHTA, FQGNSA.